This T cell receptor beta chain was identified in a study of blood T cell repertoires in COVID-19. Study as a whole: PBMCs, B-cell-depleted T cells, or T cells were the source of the cDNA or gDNA that made up the material.

Trimming shortened V by 4 bases and J by 5 bases, and 9 bases separated the two germline ends. The CDR3 runs 14 residues. Germline-derived CDR1 and CDR2 are LGHNA and YSLEER. Original processing notes: The assay estimated nucleated cells by amplifying reference gene primers. Only in-frame clones appear in the TCRdb table, and some are missing; sequencing was by immunoSEQ multiplex PCR. The DNA gave D and trimming, while V, J and clone size come from that table. The repertoire consists of tens of thousands of clones, with around 91% occurring once and the leading ten covering roughly 18%. The sequencing input was peripheral blood. This clonotype originated in a woman aged 55-69 years with COVID-19, enrolled during active disease. V usage is TRBV4-3 and J usage is TRBJ1-6; possible D gene TRBD1, 6 bases. In DNA form, the CDR3 reads TGCGCCAGCAGCCTACAGGGAAATAATTCACCCCTCCACTTT. This codes for CASSLQGNNSPLHF.